These 10 T cell receptor beta chains came from one sample sequenced in a study of cytomegalovirus exposure and HLA in healthy donors. 13 Jbeta primers and 60 Vbeta primers were used for the PCR. Here immunoSEQ multiplex PCR was the method, and the copy in TCRdb shows in-frame clones only, minus some. The repertoire holds a few hundred thousand clones, with 70% to 90% as singletons. The sequenced material came from PBMCs. These receptors all stem from a woman aged 18-29 years in good health and CMV-seronegative.

This chain connects TRBV12-5 to TRBJ1-1; D remains unclear. V was pared by 1 base and J by 11 bases, with 8 bases between. Per germline, CDR1 LGHNT and CDR2 FRNRAP. This CDR3 spans 11 amino acids. The CDR3 DNA is TGTGCTAGTGGTTTGGCTTTCGAGGCTTTCTTT. Its translation: CASGLAFEAFF.

The chain is built from TRBV7-8 and TRBJ1-1; TRBD1 might be the D (5 bases). Germline CDR1 reads SGHVS; CDR2 reads FQNEAQ. The CDR3 is 13 residues long. V gave up 1 base and J gave up 5 bases, with 8 bases separating them. The CDR3 is CASSLEGETEAFF. CDR3 in DNA: TGTGCCAGCAGCTTAGAAGGGGAAACTGAAGCTTTCTTT.

The rearrangement uses TRBV2 and TRBJ2-1; the D gene is possibly TRBD1 (5 bases). The V gene lost 4 bases and the J gene lost 6 bases, with 10 bases spanning the gap. The germline V gene encodes CDR1 SNHLY and CDR2 FYNNEI. CDR3 length equals 13 residues. The CDR3 bases are TGTGCCAGCAGTGCGTACAGGAGCAATGAGCAGTTCTTC. This encodes CASSAYRSNEQFF.

The chain couples TRBV11-2 to TRBJ2-2; 7 bases align to TRBD2. The CDR3 is made up of 15 amino acids. CDR1 is SGHAT, CDR2 FQNNGV, per germline. After removal of 5 bases from V and 5 bases from J, the junction contained 8 bases not matched to a gene. For the CDR3, the DNA is TGTGCCAGCAGCCTCCGTGGGGAGGGAACCGGGGAGCTGTTTTTT. Its protein is CASSLRGEGTGELFF.

This clone was observed once. This chain uses TRBV29-1 with TRBJ2-5; TRBD1 matches 11 bases. The V segment lost 4 bases and the J segment 4 bases; nucleotides outside the gene matches: 5. Germline V gene lookup returns CDR1 SQVTM and CDR2 ANQGSEA. The CDR3 sequence is 14 residues long. The CDR3 DNA reads as TGCAGCGTTGTTCCGGGACAGGGGGGAGAGACCCAGTACTTC. As protein: CSVVPGQGGETQYF.

As DNA, the CDR3 is TGTGCCTGGAGTATAGGGGGAGTAATAAATCAGCCCCAGCATTTT. Amino acids: CAWSIGGVINQPQHF. This chain uses TRBV30 with TRBJ1-5, with D perhaps matching TRBD1 (6 bases). Looked up from germline, CDR1 is GTSNPN and CDR2 is SVGIG (reference sequence). The CDR3 consists of 15 residues. V was pared by 2 bases and J by 4 bases, with 15 bases between.

With regard to this clone: Germline is not matched at one junction end, which may reflect a read error. The chain employs TRBV9 and TRBJ1-1; D is perhaps TRBD1 (6 bases). CDR1 and CDR2 (germline): SGDLS, YYNGEE. This CDR3 has 13 residues. This CDR3 is CASSEGVKTEAFF. The CDR3 nucleotides read TGTGCCAGCAGCGAGGGGGTGAAGACTGAAGCTTTCTTT.

CDR3 amino acids: CASSFLTAQETQYF. CDR3 DNA sequence: TGTGCCAGCAGTTTCCTGACAGCTCAAGAGACCCAGTACTTC. This sequence joins TRBV2 and TRBJ2-5; the D gene is possibly TRBD1 (5 bases). The CDR3 length is 14 residues. The germline gives CDR1 SNHLY, CDR2 FYNNEI. With 5 bases removed from V and 2 bases from J, the gap between germline ends came to 12 bases.

The chain couples TRBV10-2 to TRBJ1-2, with 7 bases lining up with TRBD1. Germline CDR1 WSHSY, CDR2 SAAADI. The V segment lost 0 bases and the J segment 8 bases; nucleotides outside the gene matches: 6. The length of the CDR3 is 14 residues. CDR3 region: CASSESKAGGGYTF. The CDR3 DNA reads as TGCGCCAGCAGTGAGTCGAAGGCAGGGGGGGGCTACACCTTC.

CDR3: CASSLAGGNEQFF. Here the CDR3 DNA reads TGTGCCAGCAGCTTGGCCGGGGGCAATGAGCAGTTCTTC. V usage is TRBV5-6 and J usage is TRBJ2-1, with D possibly TRBD2 on 6 matching bases. CDR1 and CDR2 (germline): SGHDT, YYEEEE. CDR3 length: 13 residues. With 0 bases removed from V and 6 bases from J, the gap between germline ends came to 7 bases.